Below, 20 T cell receptor beta chains from the same sample are listed, as sequenced in a study of T cell responses to AZD1222 COVID-19 vaccine. Clones were read by immunoSEQ multiplex PCR, and TCRdb kept only the in-frame ones, dropping some. The sample includes 100,000 to 130,000 clones, approximately 90% of them seen just once. Sequenced material: peripheral blood, taken 28 days after the second AZD1222 dose. Every receptor here comes from an adult who received the AZD1222 COVID-19 vaccine.

This chain uses TRBV27 with TRBJ2-3, with D tentatively TRBD2 (5 bases). The germline V and J ends were trimmed by 3 bases and 1 base, with 17 bases remaining between them. CDR1 is MNHEY and CDR2 is SMNVEV in the germline V gene (reference sequence). The CDR3 has 17 amino acids. The CDR3, as DNA: TGTGCCAGCAGTTTCCTTCCCACTAGTTTCGGCACAGATACGCAGTATTTT. Encoded protein: CASSFLPTSFGTDTQYF.

This clone appeared a single time. The gene calls are TRBV2 and TRBJ2-5, with a weak D call TRBD2 (7 bases). V was shortened by 3 bases and J by 5 bases, with 13 bases between the two germline ends. Germline loops: CDR1 SNHLY, CDR2 FYNNEI. This CDR3 has 14 amino acids. The CDR3 here is CASSEGGRMETQYF. The CDR3 DNA is TGTGCCAGCAGTGAGGGGGGGCGCATGGAGACCCAGTACTTC.

The chain combines TRBV3-1 (or the pseudogene TRBV3-2) with TRBJ1-3; D remains unclear. This CDR3 has 14 residues. CDR1 and CDR2 from the germline V gene are LGHDT and YNNKEL (reference sequence). Trimming stripped 4 bases from V and 0 bases from J, with 7 bases between. As DNA, the CDR3 is TGTGCCAGCAGCCTAGGGAGCTCTGGAAACACCATATATTTT. Protein: CASSLGSSGNTIYF.

V usage is TRBV6-6 and J usage is TRBJ1-3; 12 nucleotides line up with TRBD1. The trim removed 5 bases at V and 15 bases at J, leaving 23 bases unmatched. Germline V lookup: CDR1 MNHNY, CDR2 SVGAGI (reference sequence). The CDR3 consists of 18 residues. The CDR3 sequence: CASSPKPTNRDRGLGRYF. In DNA form, the CDR3 reads TGTGCCAGCAGTCCTAAGCCTACCAACCGGGACAGGGGGCTAGGGCGATATTTT.

The CDR3, as DNA: TGTGCCAGCAGCCAAGATTTGGGGACCGAGCAGTACTTC. Translating it yields CASSQDLGTEQYF. This chain connects TRBV14 to TRBJ2-7; the D call may be TRBD1 or TRBD2 (5 bases each). The CDR3 totals 13 residues. V lost 0 bases, J lost 6 bases, and 9 bases lay in between. Germline V CDR1 and CDR2: SGHDN, FVKESK.

This clone was seen a single time. The rearrangement links TRBV7-9 to TRBJ1-6; D is perhaps TRBD1 (6 bases). Germline assignment: CDR1 SEHNR and CDR2 FQNEAQ (reference sequence). The CDR3 runs to 14 residues. Trimming pared 8 bases from V and 7 bases from J, leaving 15 bases between. CDR3 bases: TGTGCCAGCGGAAGGGGGGCCCGGAATTCACCCCTCCACTTT. Amino acid sequence: CASGRGARNSPLHF. Variable domain in full (rest from reference TRBV7-9 and TRBJ1-6): DTGVSQNPRHKITKRGQNVTFRCDPISEHNRLYWYRQTLGQGPEFLTYFQNEAQLEKSRLLSDRFSAERPKGSFSTLEIQRTEQGDSAMYLCASGRGARNSPLHFGNGTRLTVT.

As for this clone: A read error may account for a junction end that differs from germline. The chain employs TRBV11-3 and TRBJ1-6; no clear D gene. The CDR3 is made up of 11 amino acids. Per the germline V gene, CDR1 is SGHNT and CDR2 is YENEEA. The CDR3 DNA reads TGTGCCAGCAGCTTATCCGGTTCCGTTAGCTTT. Translation gives CASSLSGSVSF.

The table lists this clone with a count of one. V usage is TRBV3-1 (or the pseudogene TRBV3-2) and J usage is TRBJ2-3; D is possibly TRBD1 (6 bases). CDR3 size: 15 residues. Germline V CDR1 and CDR2: LGHDT, YNNKEL (reference sequence). Trimming took 3 bases from V and 2 from J, leaving 12 bases between them. CDR3 DNA: TGTGCCAGCAGCCAGGGGGCTAGCCTCACAGATACGCAGTATTTT. The encoded protein is CASSQGASLTDTQYF.

The genes are TRBV18 and TRBJ1-5, with 9 bases aligning to TRBD1. Per germline, CDR1 KGHSH and CDR2 LQKENI. This CDR3 comprises 14 residues. V trimming: 5 bases; J trimming: 5 bases; junction bases outside the gene matches: 4. In DNA, the CDR3 is TGTGCCAGCTCAAGGACAGGGGAAGATCAGCCCCAGCATTTT. Protein sequence: CASSRTGEDQPQHF. The full variable domain, completed using reference TRBV18 and TRBJ1-5, is NAGVMQNPRHLVRRRGQEARLRCSPMKGHSHVYWYRQLPEEGLKFMVYLQKENIIDESGMPKERFSAEFPKEGPSILRIQQVVRGDSAAYFCASSRTGEDQPQHFGDGTRLSIL.

J is TRBJ1-1 and V is TRBV14, with TRBD1 as a possible D gene (5 bases). The CDR3 is made up of 16 amino acids. V gave up 1 base and J gave up 4 bases, with 16 bases separating them. Germline lookup yields CDR1 SGHDN and CDR2 FVKESK. The CDR3 DNA reads TGTGCCAGCAGCCAAGCCTCCCCAGGGAGGCGCACTGAAGCTTTCTTT. Amino acid sequence: CASSQASPGRRTEAFF.

V usage is TRBV14 and J usage is TRBJ1-1; no firm D call. The V gene's germline CDR1 is SGHDN and CDR2 FVKESK. Trimming shortened V by 3 bases and J by 5 bases, and 13 bases separated the two germline ends. This CDR3 contains 14 residues. Here the CDR3 reads CASSHPGGTTEAFF. The DNA of the CDR3 is TGTGCCAGCAGCCATCCGGGAGGAACAACTGAAGCTTTCTTT.

The rearrangement links TRBV19 to TRBJ1-2; 8 nucleotides line up with TRBD1. Trimming took 4 bases from V and 0 from J; bases not matched to a gene: 10. Germline V gene sequence: CDR1 LNHDA, CDR2 SQIVND (reference sequence). CDR3 length: 17 residues. The CDR3 reads CASSTSRTGWTNYGYTF. The CDR3 DNA is TGTGCCAGTAGTACCTCCCGGACAGGGTGGACTAACTATGGCTACACCTTC.

The rearrangement joins TRBV11-2 to TRBJ2-5; 8 nucleotides match TRBD1. Germline trimming cut 5 bases from V and 7 bases from J; bases unmatched to any gene: 15. Per germline, CDR1 SGHAT and CDR2 FQNNGV. The CDR3 is made up of 16 amino acids. The CDR3 nucleotides are TGTGCCAGCAGCCCGTTGAGAGGACAGGGCCCGGGGACCCAGTACTTC. Encoded protein: CASSPLRGQGPGTQYF.

This clone was recorded only once. V gene TRBV18 combines with J gene TRBJ1-2; no reliable D call. The CDR3 sequence is 14 residues long. Germline values: CDR1 KGHSH, CDR2 LQKENI. V gave up 3 bases and J gave up 0 bases, with 8 bases separating them. CDR3 residues: CASSPAATNYGYTF. Here the CDR3 DNA reads TGTGCCAGCTCACCCGCAGCCACTAACTATGGCTACACCTTC.

This clone was counted only a few times. J is TRBJ1-6 and V is TRBV30; the D is unclear. The V gene lost 6 bases and the J gene lost 4 bases, with 10 bases spanning the gap. In germline, CDR1 is GTSNPN, CDR2 SVGIG (reference sequence). The CDR3 covers 13 residues. The CDR3 region has the DNA TGTGCCTGCAAGGGAGAATATAATTCACCCCTCCACTTT. Translation gives CACKGEYNSPLHF.

The rearrangement links TRBV5-5 to TRBJ1-1; 7 bases match TRBD1. The junction had 9 bases not matched to a gene; V was cut back by 3 bases and J by 4 bases. This CDR3 is 15 amino acids long. Germline V gene data show CDR1 as SGHKS and CDR2 as YYEKEE (reference sequence). The chain's CDR3 is CASSYSTGRGTEAFF. The DNA of the CDR3 is TGTGCCAGCAGCTATTCGACAGGGAGAGGCACTGAAGCTTTCTTT. The full variable domain, completed using reference TRBV5-5 and TRBJ1-1, is DAGVTQSPTHLIKTRGQQVTLRCSPISGHKSVSWYQQVLGQGPQFIFQYYEKEERGRGNFPDRFSARQFPNYSSELNVNALLLGDSALYLCASSYSTGRGTEAFFGQGTRLTVV.

V and J are TRBV15 and TRBJ2-3; TRBD1 matches at 8 bases. Trimming took 2 bases from V and 5 from J; bases not matched to a gene: 6. In germline, CDR1 is LNHNV, CDR2 YYDKDF (reference sequence). This CDR3 has 15 residues. The CDR3 DNA reads TGTGCCACCAGCAGACAGGGGGCCCCCCAAGATACGCAGTATTTT. It yields the protein CATSRQGAPQDTQYF. The whole variable domain, remainder taken from reference TRBV15 and TRBJ2-3, is DAMVIQNPRYQVTQFGKPVTLSCSQTLNHNVMYWYQQKSSQAPKLLFHYYDKDFNNEADTPDNFQSRRPNTSFCFLDIRSPGLGDTAMYLCATSRQGAPQDTQYFGPGTRLTVL.

V gene TRBV5-8 combines with J gene TRBJ2-7; 8 bases match TRBD1. Trimming cost V 4 bases and J 3 bases; bases outside gene matches: 6. In germline, CDR1 is SGHTS, CDR2 YDEGEE. This CDR3 contains 14 residues. The chain's CDR3 is CASSRGQGDYEQYF. The CDR3 DNA follows: TGTGCCAGCAGCCGAGGACAGGGTGACTACGAGCAGTACTTC.

The table lists this clone with a count of one. V gene TRBV11-1 combines with J gene TRBJ2-5; 10 nucleotides align to TRBD1. CDR1 SGHAT and CDR2 FQDESV come from the germline V gene (reference sequence). The CDR3 loop spans 16 amino acids. V shed 5 bases and J 1 base; nucleotides not matched to a gene: 7. The CDR3 is CASSQGDRGGQETQYF. CDR3 coding DNA: TGTGCCAGCAGCCAAGGGGACAGGGGTGGCCAAGAGACCCAGTACTTC.

The J gene is TRBJ1-1, the V gene TRBV4-3; maybe TRBD1 (6 bases). Per the germline V gene, CDR1 is LGHNA and CDR2 is YSLEER. This CDR3 spans 14 amino acids. V was clipped by 4 bases and J by 1 base, with 10 bases between them. The CDR3 here is CASSLGGWNTEAFF. CDR3 coding DNA: TGCGCCAGCAGCCTTGGGGGCTGGAACACTGAAGCTTTCTTT.